The TCR beta chain under discussion was sequenced for a study of identical twins. Study-wide results and limits: Part of the zero-insertion signal could reflect confounding by invariant MAIT and iNKT cells. Twin sharing of out-of-frame TCR alpha was underestimated by models in monozygotic pairs. Out-of-frame alpha sequences that twins shared showed excess low generation probability.

TCRdb redid the calling of the 5' RACE reads with MiXCR, one entry per CDR3 protein. The sample records about 150,000 distinct CDR3 sequences, around 3.5% being singletons. The CDR3 runs to 14 residues. Germline CDR1 reads MNHEY; CDR2 reads SMNVEV (reference sequence). V trimming: 10 bases; J trimming: 1 base; junction bases outside the gene matches: 5. This clonotype was seen repeatedly, ten times or more. Its antigen is still unknown. V and J are TRBV27 and TRBJ2-2, with 8 bases aligning to TRBD1. The specimen was memory T cells sorted from blood. The TCR was taken from a man aged 18 to 29 in good health. CDR3 nucleotide sequence: TGTGCCACCCACGGGACAGGGAACACCGGGGAGCTGTTTTTT. Its translation: CATHGTGNTGELFF.